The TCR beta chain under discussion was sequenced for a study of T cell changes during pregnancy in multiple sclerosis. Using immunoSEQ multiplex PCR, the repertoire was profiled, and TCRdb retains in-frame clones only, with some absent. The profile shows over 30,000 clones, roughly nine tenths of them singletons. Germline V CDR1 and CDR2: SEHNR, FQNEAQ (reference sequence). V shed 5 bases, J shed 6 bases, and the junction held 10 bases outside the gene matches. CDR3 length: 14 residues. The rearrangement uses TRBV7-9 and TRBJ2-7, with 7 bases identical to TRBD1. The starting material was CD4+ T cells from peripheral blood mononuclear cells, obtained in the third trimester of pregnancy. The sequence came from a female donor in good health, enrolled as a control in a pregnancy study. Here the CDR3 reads CASSPTRDSAEQYF. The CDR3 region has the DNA TGTGCCAGCAGCCCTACCCGGGACAGTGCCGAGCAGTACTTC.